This T cell receptor (beta chain) was observed in a study of early T cells in non-severe SARS-CoV-2 infection (dated by TCRdb to the early 2020s). Context from the whole study: Because TCR sequencing was done on bulk RNA from unsorted whole blood, the alpha and beta chains could not be paired.

General study outcomes and caveats: VDJdb matching was skewed toward anti-spike CD8 responses and likely underestimated virus-specific expansions by missing private and CD4 specificities.

Trimming accounts for 5 bases at V and 4 bases at J, while the number of junction bases matched to no gene is 6. Based on the germline V gene (reference sequence), the CDR1 and CDR2 sequences are PRHDT and FYEKMQ. The CDR3 runs 15 residues from the cysteine to the phenylalanine. Of the read, only the CDR3 DNA is kept; its 45 bases are in frame from base 1. Set within a cohort of healthcare workers in London, UK, this nested case-control study involved weekly PCR testing of nasopharyngeal swabs along with blood sampling. Healthcare workers were recruited during the week of the UK lockdown, between 23 and 31 March 2020, and followed weekly for up to roughly 15 weeks. Library preparation employed 5' RACE. Sequencing was performed on a NextSeq 500. Unique molecular identifiers were attached to individual cDNA molecules in the TCR library protocol so that sequencing error and PCR bias could be corrected. Both TCR alpha and beta chains were sequenced, and tight co-correlation was observed between alpha and beta sequence abundances in each sample. Concerning the study's data processing: Decombinator V4 was used to annotate TCR sequences for V gene, J gene and CDR3. Expanded TCRs were defined as changing significantly between any two time points under a Poisson model with p below 0.0001. Abundances of TCRs were expressed as counts per million after normalisation to the total number of TCRs sequenced in each sample. MAIT TCRs were defined by TRAV1-2 paired with TRAJ12, TRAJ20 or TRAJ33, and iNKT TCRs by TRAV10 paired with TRAJ18. VDJdb, accessed 1 November 2021, was searched for CMV, EBV and SARS-CoV-2 annotated TCRs, excluding TCRs annotated for multiple antigens. TCRdb cleaned the public reads at Q25 with fastp, built clones with MiXCR and kept in-frame beta chains. Each CDR3 protein gets just one entry, which takes the most common genes and DNA from the rows behind it. Here the V and J calls rest on TCRdb's processing, not on the authors' analysis. For this sample the table gives tens of thousands of distinct CDR3 sequences, of which about 9.1% were detected only once. 4.2% of the sample rests with the top ten.

At least ten counts were recorded for this clonotype. Its specific antigen is unknown. One base away there is no much larger clone; base qualities are not given. The clonotype originates from an adult who was a healthcare worker with PCR-confirmed SARS-CoV-2 infection or an uninfected control (not recorded which). The chain couples TRBV13 to TRBJ2-7; 12 junctional bases match TRBD1. What was sequenced was whole blood. The CDR3 has the sequence CASSVRGQGAYEQYF. In nucleotides, the sequence is TGTGCCAGCAGCGTCCGGGGACAGGGGGCGTACGAGCAGTACTTC.